The source of this T cell receptor (beta chain) is a study of blood T cell repertoires in COVID-19 (dated by TCRdb to the early 2020s). Regarding the complete study: Samples from collaborators originated in the United States, Italy and Spain and spanned both the acute and convalescent phases of COVID-19. The prospective study material was composed of cDNA or gDNA derived from T cells, B-cell-depleted T cells, or PBMCs. The dataset comprised deeply sampled blood TCRbeta repertoires from subjects exposed to, actively infected with, or recovered from COVID-19. The repertoires were released in a freely available public database meant as a resource for research on the immune response to SARS-CoV-2. The samples were drawn from two sources: the first 160 participants of the ongoing ImmuneRACE study, and 950 to 1,500 subjects contributed by 6 global collaborators. Sample metadata almost always included a de-identified subject ID, COVID-19 status, age in years and sex. Where available, HLA class I and class II types were obtained from metadata supplied by the sample provider rather than from assay-based typing. Study-level results and caveats: The quantity of clinical and demographic metadata differed by source and by participant and was supplied without curation.

With respect to this clone: No antigen is known for it. No base quality information exists; no much larger clone differs at one position.

TCRbeta CDR3 regions were amplified from genomic DNA using the immunoSEQ Assay, a bias-controlled multiplex PCR. Per the original workflow: The number of nucleated cells in each sample was estimated from the amplification of reference gene primers within the assay. To quantify the absolute abundance of each unique TCRbeta CDR3 rearrangement, sequence reads were collapsed and filtered. For each sample, productive Simpson clonality was calculated as the square root of Simpson's diversity index over productive rearrangements. TCRdb carries this immuneACCESS record with in-frame sequences only. Its versions omit some clonotypes, under half of them owing to an unresolved V gene in the studies checked, with the rest unexplained. D and trimming come from the DNA, and the V and J calls and clone size come from that table. Recorded for this sample are 120,000 to 150,000 clones; 87% of them occurred a single time. Approximately 40% of the sample comes from the top ten.

Samples from volunteer blood donors who had recovered from COVID-19 were contributed by a second Seattle source. Collaborating institutions collected whole blood in K2EDTA tubes following their own protocols. For TCRbeta analysis, collaborators shipped samples in one of three forms: frozen whole blood, isolated PBMCs, or DNA extracted from either of those sample types. From cysteine to phenylalanine, the CDR3 is 15 amino acids long. Of the read, only the CDR3 DNA is kept; its 45 bases are in frame from base 1. Between the V and J ends, shortened by 6 bases and 0 bases respectively, the junction contains 12 bases. Taken from the germline V gene, the CDR1 and CDR2 loops are SGHTA and FQGNSA.

The sample was peripheral blood. The sequence joins TRBV7-2 to TRBJ2-1; the D gene is perhaps TRBD1, on 5 matching bases. The receptor was derived from a man aged 50 to 60 who had recovered from COVID-19. The CDR3 reads as follows: CASSLQGSSYNEQFF. The base sequence is TGTGCCAGCAGTTTGCAGGGTAGCTCCTACAATGAGCAGTTCTTC.